This section outlines one T cell receptor (beta chain) sequence together with its context. Its antigen is unidentified. The data stem from a study of cytomegalovirus exposure and HLA in healthy donors. PCR primers comprised 60 Vbeta and 13 Jbeta primers. Sequenced by immunoSEQ multiplex PCR; TCRdb stores in-frame clones only, minus some. The sample contains 180,000 or so clones, around 80% of which appear only once. Findings and limits, study-wide: Among TCR beta chains, those listed as cytomegalovirus-associated numbered about 160.

Per germline, CDR1 MDHEN and CDR2 SYDVKM. The CDR3 totals 13 residues. After removal of 5 bases from V and 9 bases from J, the junction contained 6 bases not matched to a gene. This chain connects TRBV28 to TRBJ2-1, with 8 bases lining up with TRBD1. This sequence originates from a woman in her thirties or forties in good health and CMV-seropositive. Input material: PBMCs. The chain's CDR3 is CASSTLQGGEQFF. In nucleotides, the CDR3 is TGTGCCAGCAGTACACTACAGGGGGGTGAGCAGTTCTTC.